This T cell receptor beta chain was obtained from a study of T cell repertoires in cytomegalovirus infection. There are 14 residues in the CDR3. CDR1 and CDR2 from the germline V gene are SNHLY and FYNNEI. V was pared by 7 bases and J by 1 base, with 11 bases between. Via MiXCR, TCRdb re-called the reads, giving one row per CDR3 protein. Of 150,000 to 200,000 distinct CDR3 sequences detected, about a tenth appear once; the ten largest clones hold approximately 4.6%. The chain uses TRBV2 and TRBJ1-3; D remains unclear. The TCR originated in a human donor in good health (CMV status not recorded). Some clones in this sample may be carry-over from other donors' samples. Sequencing used PBMCs. The CDR3 reads CASKEGTSGNTIYF. DNA of the CDR3: TGTGCCAGCAAGGAGGGAACATCTGGAAACACCATATATTTT.